The clone carrying this TCR beta chain turned up a few times. J lost 6 bases, V lost 2 bases, and 6 bases had no gene match. CDR3 length equals 15 residues. The germline V gene encodes CDR1 SEHNR and CDR2 FQNEAQ (reference sequence). The data originate from a study of beta chain features in type 1 diabetes. Sequenced material consisted of expressed TCRB transcripts (all of the isolated RNA was reverse transcribed). Generated by immunoSEQ multiplex PCR, the TCRdb table keeps only in-frame clones and is missing some. The table lists 150,000 to 180,000 clones, around 8.5% of them singletons. The rearrangement links TRBV7-9 to TRBJ2-2; 7 positions agree with TRBD1. Sequencing was carried out using central memory CD4+ T cells from blood. This sequence originates from a man aged 18 to 29 in good health. CDR3 nucleotide sequence: TGTGCCAGCAGCTTATCCGTTCAGGGGGCCGGGGAGCTGTTTTTT. This translates into CASSLSVQGAGELFF.